The subject of this entry is one TCR beta chain. TCRdb keeps only in-frame clones here, not all; method: immunoSEQ multiplex PCR. This table has some 98,000 clones, roughly 83% appearing once. Germline V lookup: CDR1 LNHDA, CDR2 SQIVND (reference sequence). This CDR3 has 16 amino acids. V dropped 7 bases and J dropped 5 bases, with 23 bases sitting between them. This record belongs to a study of T cell responses to AZD1222 COVID-19 vaccine. The V and J genes are TRBV19 and TRBJ2-5; D is possibly TRBD2 (6 bases). The receptor was isolated from an adult who received the AZD1222 COVID-19 vaccine. The material sequenced was peripheral blood, taken 28 days after the second AZD1222 dose. The CDR3 region is CASTQSGLRNTETQYF. The CDR3 bases are TGTGCCAGTACCCAATCGGGACTCCGAAATACTGAGACCCAGTACTTC.